What follows is one T cell receptor (beta chain) and its context. Per the original methods: The assay estimated nucleated cells by amplifying reference gene primers. Generated by immunoSEQ multiplex PCR, the TCRdb table keeps only in-frame clones and is missing some. Clonal size and the V and J genes are those of that table, whereas D and trimming came from the DNA. The table includes some 110,000 clones, approximately 80% detected once. The data stem from a study of blood T cell repertoires in COVID-19. Overall study context: Sites across the United States, Italy and Spain contributed samples from acute and convalescent COVID-19. From T cells, B-cell-depleted T cells, or PBMCs came the material, which was cDNA or gDNA.

The V end lost 4 bases, the J end lost 7 bases, and 7 bases lay between the germline ends. The CDR3 totals 12 residues. Germline V gene lookup returns CDR1 LGHDT and CDR2 YNNKEL (reference sequence). Sequencing input: peripheral blood. V gene TRBV3-1 (or the pseudogene TRBV3-2) combines with J gene TRBJ1-4; maybe TRBD1 (5 bases). This receptor was obtained from a woman in her seventies with acute or convalescent COVID-19. CDR3 region: CASSRGGEKLFF. DNA of the CDR3: TGTGCCAGCAGCCGGGGGGGTGAAAAACTGTTTTTT.